The entry below gives a single T cell receptor beta chain sequence along with its context. The data were obtained in a study of blood T cell repertoires in COVID-19. Everyone who took part was 18 to 89 years old, and they came from 24 US areas. Method: immunoSEQ multiplex PCR; TCRdb's copy keeps in-frame clones and lacks some. The sample lists about 380,000 clones, approximately 90% occurring once. The CDR3 extends over 14 amino acids. Trimming took 5 bases from V and 2 from J, leaving 12 bases between them. The V gene's germline CDR1 is LNHDA and CDR2 SQIVND (reference sequence). The TCR was taken from a young woman who had recovered from COVID-19. Material: PBMCs or T cells enriched from blood (not recorded which). The rearrangement links TRBV19 to TRBJ1-2; D might be TRBD1 (6 bases). The CDR3: CASSRRTDNYGYTF. The CDR3 DNA follows: TGTGCCAGTAGTCGTCGGACAGACAACTATGGCTACACCTTC. Based on the CDR3 plus reference TRBV19 and TRBJ1-2, the full variable domain is DGGITQSPKYLFRKEGQNVTLSCEQNLNHDAMYWYRQDPGQGLRLIYYSQIVNDFQKGDIAEGYSVSREKKESFPLTVTSAQKNPTAFYLCASSRRTDNYGYTFGSGTRLTVV.